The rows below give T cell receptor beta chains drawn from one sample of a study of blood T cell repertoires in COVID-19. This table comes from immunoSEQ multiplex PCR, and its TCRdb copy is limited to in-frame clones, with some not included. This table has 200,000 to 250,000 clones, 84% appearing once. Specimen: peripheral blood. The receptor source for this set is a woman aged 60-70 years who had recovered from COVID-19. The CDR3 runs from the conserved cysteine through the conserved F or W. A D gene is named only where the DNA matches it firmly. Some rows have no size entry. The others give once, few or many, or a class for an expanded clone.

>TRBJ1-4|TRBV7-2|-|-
CASKLLSGTNEKLFF
TGTGCCAGCAAGCTTCTATCCGGTACTAATGAAAAACTGTTTTTT
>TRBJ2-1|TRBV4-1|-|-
CASSRGDRSNEQFF
TGCGCCAGCAGCCGCGGGGACAGAAGCAATGAGCAGTTCTTC
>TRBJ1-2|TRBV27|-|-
CASSLKGPGYGYTF
TGTGCCAGCAGTTTAAAAGGTCCAGGCTATGGCTACACCTTC
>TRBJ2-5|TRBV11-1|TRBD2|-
CASSLGTSYQETQYF
TGTGCCAGCAGCTTGGGGACTAGTTACCAAGAGACCCAGTACTTC
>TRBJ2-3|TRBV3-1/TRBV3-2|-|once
CASSQDLVRGRTDTQYF
TGTGCCAGCAGCCAAGACCTAGTGCGGGGACGCACAGATACGCAGTATTTT
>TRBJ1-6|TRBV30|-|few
CAWSVNRRAALHF
TGTGCCTGGAGTGTAAATCGGAGAGCAGCCCTCCACTTT
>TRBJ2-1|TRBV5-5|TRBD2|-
CASSPQWGGYNEQFF
TGTGCCAGCAGCCCCCAGTGGGGGGGTTACAATGAGCAGTTCTTC
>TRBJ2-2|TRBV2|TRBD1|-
CASTGTGNTGELFF
TGTGCCAGCACCGGGACAGGGAACACCGGGGAGCTGTTTTTT
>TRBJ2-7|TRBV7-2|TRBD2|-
CASSAGRGATYEQYF
TGTGCCAGCAGCGCCGGGCGGGGGGCCACTTACGAGCAGTACTTC
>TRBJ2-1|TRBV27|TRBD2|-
CASRLASGGYNEQFF
TGTGCCAGCAGGCTCGCCAGCGGGGGCTACAATGAGCAGTTCTTC
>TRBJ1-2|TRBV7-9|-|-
CASSLASTSYGYTF
TGTGCCAGCAGCTTAGCCAGTACCAGCTATGGCTACACCTTC
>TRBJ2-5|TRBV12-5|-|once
CASAEGQETQYF
TGTGCTAGTGCCGAGGGCCAAGAGACCCAGTACTTC
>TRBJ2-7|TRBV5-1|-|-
CASSLAAGSSSYEQYF
TGCGCCAGCAGCTTGGCAGCAGGATCCTCGTCCTACGAGCAGTACTTC
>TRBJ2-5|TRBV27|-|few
CASSFRHRGTQYF
TGTGCCAGCAGTTTTAGACACCGGGGGACCCAGTACTTC
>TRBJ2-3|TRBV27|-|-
CASSLLSSGGSTDTQYF
TGTGCCAGCAGTTTACTGTCATCCGGGGGTAGCACAGATACGCAGTATTTT
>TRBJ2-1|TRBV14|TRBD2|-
CASSRYGGAYNEQFF
TGTGCCAGCAGCCGCTACGGGGGGGCCTACAATGAGCAGTTCTTC
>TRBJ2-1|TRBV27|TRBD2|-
CASSLERGGYNEQFF
TGTGCCAGCAGTTTAGAGCGGGGGGGCTACAATGAGCAGTTCTTC
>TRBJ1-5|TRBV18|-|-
CASSPPGFKSNQPQHF
TGTGCCAGCTCACCCCCAGGGTTTAAGAGCAATCAGCCCCAGCATTTT
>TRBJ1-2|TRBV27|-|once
CASSSGMGGLYGYTF
TGTGCCAGCAGTTCGGGGATGGGGGGGCTTTATGGCTACACCTTC
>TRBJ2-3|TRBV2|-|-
CASPPPVADTQYF
TGTGCCAGCCCTCCCCCAGTGGCAGATACGCAGTATTTT
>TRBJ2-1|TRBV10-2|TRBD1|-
CASSTRQGWANEQFF
TGCGCCAGCAGTACCCGACAGGGGTGGGCCAATGAGCAGTTCTTC
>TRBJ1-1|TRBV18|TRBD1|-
CASSPTGTGGGTEAFF
TGTGCCAGCTCACCAACTGGAACAGGGGGCGGGACTGAAGCTTTCTTT
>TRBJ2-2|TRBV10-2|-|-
CASTSGLNTGELFF
TGCGCCAGCACCTCAGGATTAAACACCGGGGAGCTGTTTTTT
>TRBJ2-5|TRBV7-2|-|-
CASSSVSGGETQYF
TGTGCCAGCAGCTCCGTTTCCGGAGGGGAGACCCAGTACTTC
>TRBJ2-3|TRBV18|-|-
CASSPVAGTDTQYF
TGTGCCAGCTCACCCGTGGCGGGCACAGATACGCAGTATTTT
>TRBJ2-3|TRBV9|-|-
CASSTSVASTDTQYF
TGTGCCAGCAGCACCTCCGTGGCCAGCACAGATACGCAGTATTTT
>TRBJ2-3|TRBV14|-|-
CASSQARTRSLNTQYF
TGTGCCAGCAGCCAAGCGAGGACAAGGTCATTGAATACGCAGTATTTT
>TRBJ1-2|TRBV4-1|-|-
CASSQRGATPADTF
TGCGCCAGCAGCCAACGGGGGGCGACGCCCGCAGACACCTTC
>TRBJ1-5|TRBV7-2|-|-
CASSPGSVGQPQHF
TGTGCCAGCAGCCCAGGGTCGGTCGGGCAGCCCCAGCATTTT
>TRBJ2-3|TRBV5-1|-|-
CASSLGSPDTQYF
TGCGCCAGCAGCTTGGGTAGCCCAGATACGCAGTATTTT
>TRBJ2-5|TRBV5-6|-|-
CASSLAGAPTQYF
TGTGCCAGCAGCTTGGCAGGTGCCCCGACCCAGTACTTC
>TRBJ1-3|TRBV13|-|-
CASSFRNTIYF
TGTGCCAGCAGCTTTCGGAACACCATATATTTT
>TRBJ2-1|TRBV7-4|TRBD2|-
CASSGLAGEFEQFF
TGTGCCAGCAGCGGACTAGCGGGGGAATTTGAGCAGTTCTTC